The clone carrying this T cell receptor beta chain was detected ten times or more. Its target is not known. Synthesis of TCR beta cDNA was carried out from approximately 0.55 ug total RNA with a constant-region primer. Investigators got TCR beta libraries out of three nested multiplex PCR rounds, done with slightly modified ARM-PCR. The two initial PCR rounds, roughly 11 cycles each, used TRBV1-TRBV30 forward and C-beta reverse primers. TCRdb analysed the multiplex PCR reads with MiXCR anew, one entry per CDR3 protein. The data show around 78,000 distinct CDR3 sequences, about two thirds seen once. Co-extraction of RNA and DNA was performed on roughly 17-32 mg of unsorted bulk tissue. Per tumor, sampling covered five separate regions. The data derive from a study of tumor-infiltrating lymphocytes in primary liver carcinoma. Looking at the study overall: The number of productive TCRbeta reads per sample ranged from roughly 3.65 to 8 million and was similar across tissue types.

Study results and caveats: It was observed that only about 7-25% of the top clones appeared in every one of the five tumor regions. Tumors carried a top-250-clone fraction significantly exceeding that of blood (p = 0.039).

J lost 7 bases, V lost 6 bases, and 20 bases had no gene match. The CDR3 totals 17 residues. From germline, CDR1 is MDHEN and CDR2 SYDVKM. The sequence came from a woman aged 60 to 75 with primary liver carcinoma and hepatitis B virus infection. V gene TRBV28 combines with J gene TRBJ2-5; 7 bases line up with TRBD2. The source material was liver tumor tissue from sampling region 4. Subset given: tumor region T4, right-lateral pole. CDR3 coding DNA: TGTGCCAGCAGCCCGGGAGCGGGGCTAGCGGTTGTAGGGACCCAGTACTTC. Residues: CASSPGAGLAVVGTQYF. Full variable domain (missing parts from reference TRBV28 and TRBJ2-5): DVKVTQSSRYLVKRTGEKVFLECVQDMDHENMFWYRQDPGLGLRLIYFSYDVKMKEKGDIPEGYSVSREKKERFSLILESASTNQTSMYLCASSPGAGLAVVGTQYFGPGTRLLVL.